One sample yielded the 32 T cell receptor beta chains listed below, sequenced in a study of shared clonotypes between healthy human individuals. Repertoires were generated with immunoSEQ multiplex PCR, while TCRdb's copy carries only in-frame clones and drops some. The repertoire holds about 320,000 clones, with roughly 87% as singletons. Sequenced: memory CD8+ T cells sorted from blood. Subset reported: CD45RO+ cells pooled with CCR7-negative TemRA cells. These TCRs come from a man younger than 30 in good health.

A single count supports this clone. The V and J genes are TRBV14 and TRBJ1-2; 9 positions agree with TRBD1. In germline, CDR1 is SGHDN, CDR2 FVKESK. V trimming: 1 base; J trimming: 3 bases; junction bases outside the gene matches: 3. There are 15 residues in the CDR3. Here the CDR3 reads CASSQGQGVYYGYTF. CDR3 DNA sequence: TGTGCCAGCAGCCAAGGACAGGGGGTATACTATGGCTACACCTTC.

The V call is TRBV11-2, the J call TRBJ2-7; the D gene is possibly TRBD2 (7 bases). Germline CDR1 reads SGHAT; CDR2 reads FQNNGV. V was pared by 3 bases and J by 7 bases, with 13 bases between. CDR3 length: 13 amino acids. CDR3 in amino acids: CASSFGGPWEQYF. The CDR3 DNA is TGTGCCAGCAGCTTCGGGGGGCCGTGGGAGCAGTACTTC.

V gene TRBV7-9 combines with J gene TRBJ2-1; D uncertain. Trimming left V 1 base short and J 9 bases short, with 7 bases between. Germline V gene lookup returns CDR1 SEHNR and CDR2 FQNEAQ (reference sequence). The CDR3 length is 12 residues. CDR3 DNA: TGTGCCAGCAGCTTAGGTCGTAGTGAGCAGTTCTTC. Translated, it gives CASSLGRSEQFF.

The chain is built from TRBV4-1 and TRBJ1-4, with unresolved D. The CDR3 sequence is 15 residues long. Germline lookup yields CDR1 MGHRA and CDR2 YSYEKL. Deletions cut 0 bases from V and 6 bases from J, with 11 bases between. The CDR3 spells CASSQEWDPDEKLFF. For the CDR3, the DNA is TGCGCCAGCAGCCAAGAATGGGATCCGGATGAAAAACTGTTTTTT.

Notes on this clone: A read error is possible here, since a much larger clone lies one base away. This sequence joins TRBV28 and TRBJ2-3; 8 bases are a match to TRBD1. With V trimmed by 5 bases and J by 0 bases, 16 bases remained unmatched. This CDR3 is 19 amino acids long. Germline loops: CDR1 MDHEN, CDR2 SYDVKM. DNA of the CDR3: TGTGCCAGCAGTACACTTAAACAGGGGGAATTCACTAGCACAGATACGCAGTATTTT. As protein: CASSTLKQGEFTSTDTQYF.

This chain connects TRBV9 to TRBJ2-3; tentative D call: TRBD2 (6 bases). This CDR3 has 16 amino acids. The germline V gene has CDR1 SGDLS and CDR2 YYNGEE. The V end was cut by 1 base, the J end by 0 bases, with 12 bases between. This CDR3 reads CASSVPSVTSTDTQYF. The CDR3 DNA is TGTGCCAGCAGCGTACCTAGCGTCACTAGCACAGATACGCAGTATTTT. Full variable domain (rest looked up from reference TRBV9 and TRBJ2-3): DSGVTQTPKHLITATGQRVTLRCSPRSGDLSVYWYQQSLDQGLQFLIQYYNGEERAKGNILERFSAQQFPDLHSELNLSSLELGDSALYFCASSVPSVTSTDTQYFGPGTRLTVL.

This rearrangement joins TRBV5-4 to TRBJ2-5; 9 nucleotides line up with TRBD2. The CDR3 covers 15 residues. V lost 3 bases to trimming and J lost 4 bases; unmatched junction nucleotides: 7. Germline CDR1 SGHNT, CDR2 YYREEE (reference sequence). The CDR3, as DNA: TGTGCCAGCAGCTCTTCCGGGACTAGCAGAGAGACCCAGTACTTC. Protein: CASSSSGTSRETQYF. The full variable domain, its missing parts supplied by reference TRBV5-4 and TRBJ2-5, is ETGVTQSPTHLIKTRGQQVTLRCSSQSGHNTVSWYQQALGQGPQFIFQYYREEENGRGNFPPRFSGLQFPNYSSELNVNALELDDSALYLCASSSSGTSRETQYFGPGTRLLVL.

The rearrangement links TRBV7-8 to TRBJ2-7; a weak D match, TRBD1 (6 bases). CDR1 and CDR2 from the germline V gene are SGHVS and FQNEAQ. This CDR3 is 15 amino acids long. Trimming pared 5 bases from V and 2 bases from J, leaving 16 bases between. The CDR3 DNA is TGTGCCAGCAGCCCTGACCCCAGGGGTCCCTACGAGCAGTACTTC. Its translation: CASSPDPRGPYEQYF. The full variable domain, in which reference TRBV7-8 and TRBJ2-7 provide the parts outside the CDR3, is GAGVSQSPRYKVAKRGQDVALRCDPISGHVSLFWYQQALGQGPEFLTYFQNEAQLDKSGLPSDRFFAERPEGSVSTLKIQRTQQEDSAVYLCASSPDPRGPYEQYFGPGTRLTVT.

The chain recombines TRBV29-1 with TRBJ2-5; tentative D call: TRBD1 (6 bases). The J call may be incorrect, as the DNA end agrees better with TRBJ2-7. Germline assignment: CDR1 SQVTM and CDR2 ANQGSEA. The CDR3 runs to 11 residues. CDR3 sequence reads: CSVGTTYEQYF. CDR3 bases: TGCAGCGTCGGGACAACCTACGAGCAGTACTTC.

The chain uses TRBV7-9 and TRBJ2-7; D assignment may be TRBD1 or TRBD2 (5 bases each). Germline CDR1 is SEHNR and CDR2 is FQNEAQ (reference sequence). The CDR3 contains 15 residues. Trimming removed 5 bases at V and 2 bases at J, with 16 bases between. The CDR3 coding sequence is TGTGCCAGCAGCCCGGGGCGAAGGGACCCCTACGAGCAGTACTTC. Translating gives CASSPGRRDPYEQYF. The whole variable domain, filled in from reference TRBV7-9 and TRBJ2-7, reads DTGVSQNPRHKITKRGQNVTFRCDPISEHNRLYWYRQTLGQGPEFLTYFQNEAQLEKSRLLSDRFSAERPKGSFSTLEIQRTEQGDSAMYLCASSPGRRDPYEQYFGPGTRLTVT.

The chain recombines TRBV27 with TRBJ2-7; possibly TRBD1 or TRBD2 for D (5 bases each). Germline CDR1 and CDR2: MNHEY and SMNVEV (reference sequence). Trimming shortened V by 5 bases and J by 5 bases, and 16 bases separated the two germline ends. The CDR3 is 14 residues long. CDR3 protein: CASSNRDARNEQYF. CDR3 nucleotides: TGTGCCAGCAGTAACCGGGACGCGAGGAACGAGCAGTACTTC.

The chain recombines TRBV18 with TRBJ1-1; D gene unclear. The CDR3 loop spans 13 amino acids. V dropped 2 bases and J dropped 8 bases, with 12 bases sitting between them. Germline loops: CDR1 KGHSH, CDR2 LQKENI. CDR3 residues: CASSPGPGLEAFF. CDR3 nucleotides: TGTGCCAGCTCACCAGGTCCAGGCCTGGAAGCTTTCTTT. Full variable domain (outside the CDR3, taken from reference TRBV18 and TRBJ1-1): NAGVMQNPRHLVRRRGQEARLRCSPMKGHSHVYWYRQLPEEGLKFMVYLQKENIIDESGMPKERFSAEFPKEGPSILRIQQVVRGDSAAYFCASSPGPGLEAFFGQGTRLTVV.

This chain links TRBV29-1 with TRBJ2-7, with a possible D match to TRBD1 (6 bases). The CDR3 is 17 amino acids. Trimming removed 4 bases from V and 0 bases from J, with 22 bases in between. The V gene's germline CDR1 is SQVTM and CDR2 ANQGSEA. The CDR3 sequence is CSVVEGGRRLGSYEQYF. CDR3 nucleotides: TGCAGCGTTGTGGAAGGGGGACGGAGGTTGGGCTCCTACGAGCAGTACTTC.

V gene TRBV7-3 combines with J gene TRBJ1-2; D not certain. The CDR3 spans 13 residues. V was cut by 5 bases and J by 8 bases, with 15 bases left in between. Looked up from germline, CDR1 is SGHTA and CDR2 is FQGTGA. The CDR3 DNA is TGTGCCAGCAGCCGCGGCCCGGGCGAAGGCTACACCTTC. It encodes CASSRGPGEGYTF.

The chain is built from TRBV9 and TRBJ2-5, with 9 bases fitting TRBD2. The ends lost 4 bases at V and 3 bases at J; junction bases unmatched: 13. CDR1 is SGDLS and CDR2 is YYNGEE in the germline V gene. The CDR3 is 17 residues long. For the CDR3, the DNA is TGTGCCAGCAGCTCCCGTTTACCGGGACTAGCTAAAGAGACCCAGTACTTC. Its translation is CASSSRLPGLAKETQYF.

Only a few counts were recorded for this clone. The chain combines TRBV5-6 with TRBJ2-1; D call uncertain. Trimming removed 0 bases at V and 2 bases at J, with 3 bases between. The germline gives CDR1 SGHDT, CDR2 YYEEEE. This CDR3 has 13 residues. The CDR3 DNA is TGTGCCAGCAGCTTGGGGGCCTACAATGAGCAGTTCTTC. This gives the protein CASSLGAYNEQFF.

Points on this clone: A far bigger clonotype differs at one base, so this is likely a read error. The chain combines TRBV28 with TRBJ1-1; D possibly corresponds to TRBD1 (6 bases). The CDR3 sequence is 14 residues long. Trimming pared 2 bases from V and 1 base from J, leaving 8 bases between. CDR1 and CDR2 from the germline V gene are MDHEN and SYDVKM. CDR3 residues: CASSLEGENTEAFF. In nucleotides, the CDR3 is TGTGCCAGCAGTTTAGAGGGGGAGAACACTGAAGCTTTCTTT.

This clone is a singleton in its sample. This rearrangement joins TRBV4-3 to TRBJ2-2, with TRBD2 matching over 7 bases. Germline V gives CDR1 LGHNA, CDR2 YSLEER. V was pared by 0 bases and J by 3 bases, with 10 bases of the junction left unmatched. This CDR3 comprises 18 residues. CDR3: CASSQDWGEGRHTGELFF. The CDR3 DNA reads TGCGCCAGCAGCCAAGATTGGGGGGAGGGCCGTCACACCGGGGAGCTGTTTTTT.

The chain links TRBV4-1 to TRBJ1-2; D is possibly TRBD1 (6 bases). Trimming cost V 4 bases and J 8 bases, with 26 bases left between them. The V gene's germline CDR1 is MGHRA and CDR2 YSYEKL. The CDR3 is 17 amino acids. The CDR3 protein is CASSPIYRTDPDWGYTF. CDR3 coding DNA: TGCGCCAGCAGCCCTATTTATAGGACAGATCCAGACTGGGGCTACACCTTC.

The rearrangement links TRBV28 to TRBJ1-1, with 8 bases aligning to TRBD1. The CDR3 is made up of 16 amino acids. The J segment lost 2 bases and the V segment lost 3 bases, leaving 8 bases of the junction unmatched. Germline V gene sequence: CDR1 MDHEN, CDR2 SYDVKM. The CDR3 here is CASSFSTGGLNTEAFF. The CDR3 DNA sequence: TGTGCCAGCAGTTTTAGTACAGGGGGTCTTAACACTGAAGCTTTCTTT.

The gene calls are TRBV13 and TRBJ2-1; D uncertain. Per the germline V gene, CDR1 is PRHDT and CDR2 is FYEKMQ (reference sequence). The V end lost 1 base, the J end lost 0 bases, and 7 bases lay between the germline ends. There are 15 residues in the CDR3. CDR3 coding DNA: TGTGCCAGCAGCTTAGTTTGGAGCTCCTACAATGAGCAGTTCTTC. Translated: CASSLVWSSYNEQFF.

The J gene is TRBJ2-7, the V gene TRBV29-1; 8 bases agree with TRBD1. Germline trimming cut 7 bases from V and 6 bases from J; bases unmatched to any gene: 11. CDR1 is SQVTM, CDR2 ANQGSEA, per germline. This CDR3 region has 13 residues. CDR3 amino acids: CSAEDGQGVEQYF. DNA of the CDR3: TGCAGCGCAGAAGACGGACAGGGAGTCGAGCAGTACTTC.

The rearrangement joins TRBV4-1 to TRBJ2-1; the match to TRBD2 covers 11 bases. The CDR3 contains 14 residues. In germline, CDR1 is MGHRA, CDR2 YSYEKL. J was trimmed by 9 bases and V by 3 bases; bases with no gene match: 4. CDR3 sequence reads: CASSHSGGEREQFF. In nucleotides, the CDR3 is TGCGCCAGCAGCCATAGCGGGGGGGAGCGTGAGCAGTTCTTC.

J is TRBJ1-1 and V is TRBV7-9; 8 nucleotides align to TRBD1. The germline gives CDR1 SEHNR, CDR2 FQNEAQ (reference sequence). The CDR3 extends over 15 amino acids. After removal of 5 bases from V and 5 bases from J, the junction contained 10 bases not matched to a gene. CDR3 nucleotide sequence: TGTGCCAGCAGCCACCCCGGACAGGGAGGAACTGAAGCTTTCTTT. As protein: CASSHPGQGGTEAFF.

The V call is TRBV27, the J call TRBJ1-2; D possibly corresponds to TRBD1 (5 bases). This CDR3 region has 13 residues. The germline V gene encodes CDR1 MNHEY and CDR2 SMNVEV (reference sequence). The germline V and J ends were trimmed by 2 bases and 8 bases, with 12 bases remaining between them. Written as DNA, the CDR3 is TGTGCCAGCAGTTTACAGGGACTTCCCGGCTACACCTTC. Protein product: CASSLQGLPGYTF.

CDR3 in amino acids: CASSLDGSYGYTF. In nucleotides, the CDR3 is TGTGCCAGCAGCCTGGACGGTTCCTATGGCTACACCTTC. The chain employs TRBV5-6 and TRBJ1-2; no firm D call. Germline-derived CDR1 and CDR2 are SGHDT and YYEEEE. The CDR3 is made up of 13 amino acids. Deletions cut 4 bases from V and 4 bases from J, with 11 bases between.

This sequence joins TRBV27 and TRBJ2-7; 9 nucleotides align to TRBD1. The CDR3 contains 13 residues. Germline CDR1 reads MNHEY; CDR2 reads SMNVEV (reference sequence). V dropped 6 bases and J dropped 7; count of bases not matched to a gene: 7. DNA for the CDR3: TGTGCCAGCAGGACAGGGGGGGCACGGGAGCAGTACTTC. Encoded protein: CASRTGGAREQYF.

The gene calls are TRBV4-3 and TRBJ2-1; maybe TRBD2 (6 bases). The length of the CDR3 is 17 residues. Trimming cost V 0 bases and J 6 bases, with 18 bases left between them. Germline values: CDR1 LGHNA, CDR2 YSLEER. The CDR3 DNA sequence: TGCGCCAGCAGCCAAGATGGGACTTTAGCCGTCTCCAATGAGCAGTTCTTC. It codes for CASSQDGTLAVSNEQFF.

On this clone itself: Other nucleotide sequences from this sample produce the same CDR3. The CDR3 region has the DNA TGTGCCAGCAGCGTCGACAGTTCCTACGAGCAGTACTTC. Translation gives CASSVDSSYEQYF. The chain employs TRBV9 and TRBJ2-7, with D possibly TRBD1 on 5 matching bases. Per the germline V gene, CDR1 is SGDLS and CDR2 is YYNGEE. CDR3 length: 13 amino acids. Trimming shortened V by 2 bases and J by 1 base, and 7 bases separated the two germline ends.

The chain has TRBV11-3 and TRBJ2-5; possibly TRBD1 or TRBD2 for D (5 bases each). Trimming took off 3 bases at V and 5 bases at J, with 10 bases between the two ends. In germline, CDR1 is SGHNT, CDR2 YENEEA. The CDR3 is made up of 13 amino acids. DNA of the CDR3: TGTGCCAGCAGCTTGAGGGGAGTTGAGACCCAGTACTTC. Translated: CASSLRGVETQYF.

The chain recombines TRBV5-4 with TRBJ1-2; tentatively, D is TRBD1 (5 bases). Germline-derived CDR1 and CDR2 are SGHNT and YYREEE (reference sequence). CDR3 length equals 15 residues. Trimming left V 0 bases short and J 4 bases short, with 13 bases between. CDR3 sequence: CASSLDQGAGYGYTF. The CDR3, as DNA: TGTGCCAGCAGCTTGGACCAGGGTGCTGGCTATGGCTACACCTTC.

The rearrangement joins TRBV10-2 to TRBJ2-7, with 13 bases lining up with TRBD2. This CDR3 is 16 amino acids long. V shed 6 bases and J 0 bases; nucleotides not matched to a gene: 5. The germline V gene has CDR1 WSHSY and CDR2 SAAADI. The CDR3: CASRGTSGDPSYEQYF. CDR3 in DNA: TGCGCCAGCAGGGGGACTAGCGGGGACCCCTCCTACGAGCAGTACTTC.